This T cell receptor (beta chain) originates from a study of control samples from healthy donors and cancer patients. Germline CDR1 KGHSH, CDR2 LQKENI. The ends lost 3 bases at V and 3 bases at J; junction bases unmatched: 9. The CDR3 is made up of 16 amino acids. Generated by immunoSEQ multiplex PCR, the TCRdb table keeps only in-frame clones and is missing some. Among approximately 180,000 clones listed, around 94% were seen once. The specimen was blood. This chain connects TRBV18 to TRBJ1-1, with TRBD1 matching 8 bases. This clonotype was sampled from a woman between 18 and 29 years old in good health. CDR3: CASSPEQGAPDTEAFF. In nucleotides, the CDR3 is TGTGCCAGCTCACCGGAGCAGGGGGCTCCGGACACTGAAGCTTTCTTT.